Here is one T cell receptor beta chain with its context. This clone was observed a few times. Its cognate antigen has yet to be identified. Base qualities are not at hand, and no much larger clone is one base apart. The collaborating institutions used their own protocols to collect whole blood in K2EDTA tubes. Collaborator samples were shipped for TCRbeta analysis as frozen whole blood, isolated PBMCs, or DNA extracted from either sample type. The germline V and J ends show losses of 3 bases and 5 bases respectively, and no gene match explains 7 bases of the junction. CDR1 is given as ENHRY and CDR2 as SYGVKD, both from the germline V gene. The CDR3 contains 16 residues, cysteine and phenylalanine counted. Just CDR3 DNA is preserved here, 48 bases in frame from base 1. TCRbeta CDR3 regions were amplified from genomic DNA using the immunoSEQ Assay, a bias-controlled multiplex PCR. Per the authors' processing: The number of nucleated cells in each sample was estimated from the amplification of reference gene primers within the assay. Sequence reads were collapsed and filtered to measure the absolute abundance of every unique TCRbeta CDR3 rearrangement. For each sample, productive Simpson clonality was calculated as the square root of Simpson's diversity index across productive rearrangements. In TCRdb, the immuneACCESS table is reduced to in-frame sequences with V and J assigned. These tables do not hold every clone; where another copy was compared, an unresolved V gene accounts for under half, and the others remain unexplained. V and J calls and clone size are as listed in that table; D and trimming were resolved from the DNA. For this sample the table gives approximately 120,000 clones, of which 70% to 90% were detected only once. The ten largest clones represent 0.95% to 1.3% of the sample.

This entry comes from a study of blood T cell repertoires in COVID-19 (dated by TCRdb to the early 2020s). The study in broad terms: Collaborator samples came from the United States, Italy and Spain and covered acute and convalescent phases of COVID-19. The prospective study material was composed of cDNA or gDNA derived from T cells, B-cell-depleted T cells, or PBMCs. Deeply sampled blood TCRbeta repertoires from subjects exposed to, actively infected with, or recovered from COVID-19 were included in the dataset. The repertoires were made available in a free public database intended to serve as a resource for research on the immune response to SARS-CoV-2. Samples were obtained from the ongoing ImmuneRACE study (first 160 participants) and from some 1,300 subjects provided by 6 global collaborators. Sample metadata almost always included a de-identified subject ID, COVID-19 status, age in years and sex. Where available, HLA class I and class II types were obtained from metadata supplied by the sample provider rather than from assay-based typing. What the research found in general, with its limitations: Clinical and demographic metadata were provided uncurated, with the amount varying by source and participant.

The clonotype originates from a human donor in a cohort sampled during active COVID-19. The sample comprised peripheral blood. The rearranged segments are TRBV10-3 and TRBJ2-2; 9 bases in the junction line up with TRBD1. CDR3 protein: CAISDLRDRVTGELFF. The bases read TGTGCCATCAGTGATCTCCGGGACAGGGTTACCGGGGAGCTGTTTTTT.